This T cell receptor (beta chain) stems from a study of shared clonotypes between healthy human individuals. With regard to this clone: Antigen specificity is unknown.

Profiling relied on immunoSEQ multiplex PCR, and the TCRdb table lists in-frame clones only, not all of them. Of roughly 2 million clones in the sample, 90% to 95% were seen once. Findings and limits, study-wide: In this cohort, only blood was sampled, and tissue repertoires likely differ. The study found lower generation probabilities in non-shared clonotypes than in those shared by all four donors.

Germline CDR1 and CDR2: SNHLY and FYNNEI. Trimming shortened V by 3 bases and J by 8 bases, and 10 bases separated the two germline ends. The CDR3 runs 13 residues. This receptor was identified in a man aged 18 to 30 in good health. Sample: naive CD4+ T cells sorted from blood. Subset indicated: CD45RA+ positively selected. This chain connects TRBV2 to TRBJ2-2; D uncertain. The DNA of the CDR3 is TGTGCCAGCAGTGAGTCCAACGTAGGGGAGCTGTTTTTT. Its translation is CASSESNVGELFF.